This TCR beta chain was identified during a study of vaccination and CD4 T cells after COVID-19. Study overall: Convalescent patients gave post-COVID blood a median about 100 days post-diagnosis, range 35 to 161. Researchers treated cells with overlapping spike peptides taken from SARS-CoV-2, HCoV-NL63, HCoV-OC43 and HCoV-229E.

The Oncomine TCR Beta short-read assay was what sequenced the DNA obtained from cultured CD4+ T cells. From the PCR reads, TCRdb called clonotypes with MiXCR, one entry per CDR3 protein. Of 15,000 to 18,000 distinct CDR3 sequences in the sample, 42% are singletons; the top ten hold more than 20%. Treatment given: approximately 10-day PBMC culture with coronavirus spike peptide pools or control peptides (ViraFEST assay). Replacement of half the medium with fresh IL-2 medium took place on days 3 and 7. CDR1 is LNHDA, CDR2 SQIVND, per germline (reference sequence). The V gene end was trimmed by 3 bases and the J gene end by 3 bases; junction bases not matched to a gene: 4. This CDR3 has 14 residues. Study-wide results and limits: Convalescent patients had a median around 87% of reactive clones appearing only post-vaccination.

This clonotype was counted only a few times. Antigen specificity is unknown. Sequencing used cultured CD4+ T cells from blood. The chain uses TRBV19 and TRBJ1-2; TRBD1 matches 7 bases. The TCR sequence derives from a human donor with COVID-19. CDR3 residues: CASSIEGADYGYTF. CDR3 nucleotides: TGTGCCAGTAGTATCGAGGGGGCAGACTATGGCTACACCTTC. The entire variable domain, with the rest obtained from reference TRBV19 and TRBJ1-2, is as follows: DGGITQSPKYLFRKEGQNVTLSCEQNLNHDAMYWYRQDPGQGLRLIYYSQIVNDFQKGDIAEGYSVSREKKESFPLTVTSAQKNPTAFYLCASSIEGADYGYTFGSGTRLTVV.